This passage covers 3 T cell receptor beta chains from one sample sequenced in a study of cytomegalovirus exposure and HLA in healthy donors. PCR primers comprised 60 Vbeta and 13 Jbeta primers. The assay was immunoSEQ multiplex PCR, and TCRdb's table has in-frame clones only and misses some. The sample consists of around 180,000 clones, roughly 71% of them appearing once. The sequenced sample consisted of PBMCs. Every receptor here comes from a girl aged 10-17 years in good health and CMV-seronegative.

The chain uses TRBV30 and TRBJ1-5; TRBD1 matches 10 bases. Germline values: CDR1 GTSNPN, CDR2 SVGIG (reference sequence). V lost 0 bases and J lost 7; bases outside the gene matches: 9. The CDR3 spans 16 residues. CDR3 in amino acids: CAWSVAGTGVFQPQHF. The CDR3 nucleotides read TGTGCCTGGAGTGTCGCCGGGACAGGGGTGTTCCAGCCCCAGCATTTT.

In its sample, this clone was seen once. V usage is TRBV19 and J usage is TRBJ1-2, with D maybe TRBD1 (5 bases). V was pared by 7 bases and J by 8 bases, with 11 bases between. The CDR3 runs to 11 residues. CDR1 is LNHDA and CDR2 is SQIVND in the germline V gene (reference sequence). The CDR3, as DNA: TGTGCCAGTACGGGGGGACTCGGCTACACCTTC. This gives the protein CASTGGLGYTF.

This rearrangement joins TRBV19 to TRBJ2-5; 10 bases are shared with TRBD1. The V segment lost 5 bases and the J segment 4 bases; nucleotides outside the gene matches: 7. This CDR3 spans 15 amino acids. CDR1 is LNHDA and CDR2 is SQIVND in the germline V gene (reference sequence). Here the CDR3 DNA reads TGTGCCAGTAGTCCAGGGACAGGGGAAGGAGAGACCCAGTACTTC. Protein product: CASSPGTGEGETQYF.